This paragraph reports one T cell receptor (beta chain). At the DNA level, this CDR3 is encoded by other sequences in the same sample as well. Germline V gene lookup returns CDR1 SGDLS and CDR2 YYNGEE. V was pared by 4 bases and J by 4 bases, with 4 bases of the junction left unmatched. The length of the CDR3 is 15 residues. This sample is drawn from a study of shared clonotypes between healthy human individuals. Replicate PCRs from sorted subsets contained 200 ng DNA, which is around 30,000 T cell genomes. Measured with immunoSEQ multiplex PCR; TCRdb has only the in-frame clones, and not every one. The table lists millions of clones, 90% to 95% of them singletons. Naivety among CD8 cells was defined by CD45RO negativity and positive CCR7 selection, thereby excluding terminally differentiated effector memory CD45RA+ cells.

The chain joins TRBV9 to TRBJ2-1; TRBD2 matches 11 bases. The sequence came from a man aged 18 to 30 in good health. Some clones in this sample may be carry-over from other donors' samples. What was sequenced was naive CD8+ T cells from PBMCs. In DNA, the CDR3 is TGTGCCAGCAGCACGGGACTAGCGGAATACAATGAGCAGTTCTTC. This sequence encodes CASSTGLAEYNEQFF.